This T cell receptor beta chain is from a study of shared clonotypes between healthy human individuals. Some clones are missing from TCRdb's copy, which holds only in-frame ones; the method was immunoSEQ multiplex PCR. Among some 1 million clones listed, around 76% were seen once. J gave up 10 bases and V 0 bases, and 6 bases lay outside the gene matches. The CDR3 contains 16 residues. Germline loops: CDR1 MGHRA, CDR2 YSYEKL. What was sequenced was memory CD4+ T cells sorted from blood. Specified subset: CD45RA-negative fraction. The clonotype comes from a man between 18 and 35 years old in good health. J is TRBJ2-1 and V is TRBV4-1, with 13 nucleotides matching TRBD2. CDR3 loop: CASSQDPGLAGDEQFF. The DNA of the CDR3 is TGCGCCAGCAGCCAAGATCCCGGACTAGCGGGGGACGAGCAGTTCTTC.